This TCR beta chain was observed in a study of blood T cell repertoires in COVID-19. The overall study: Some COVID-19 samples were acute and others convalescent; all came from the United States, Italy and Spain. T cells, B-cell-depleted T cells, or PBMCs provided the cDNA or gDNA that served as material.

Original methodology: Scientists estimated how many nucleated cells there were by amplifying reference gene primers. This table comes from immunoSEQ multiplex PCR, and its TCRdb copy is limited to in-frame clones, with some not included. V and J calls and clone size are copied from that table; D and trimming were computed from the DNA. The data hold about 50,000 clones, with approximately 85% observed a single time. Germline CDR1 KGHDR, CDR2 SFDVKD. Trimming removed 7 bases from V and 0 bases from J; junction bases left unmatched: 3. The CDR3 has 14 amino acids. The sequenced sample consisted of peripheral blood. The sequence was obtained from a man aged 55 to 70 with acute or convalescent COVID-19. The V call is TRBV24-1, the J call TRBJ1-2; TRBD1 matches at 8 bases. Written as DNA, the CDR3 is TGTGCCACCAGCGGACAGGGACCTAACTATGGCTACACCTTC. Residues: CATSGQGPNYGYTF.